This T cell receptor beta chain came from a study of graft-versus-host responses after intestinal transplantation. Study context: Tacrolimus plus steroids were given to all recipients for two to three years, preceded by anti-thymocyte globulin induction. Study outcomes and limitations: Some GvH clones appeared in ileal mucosa or blood before recipient bone marrow.

Assay used: immunoSEQ multiplex PCR; TCRdb lists only in-frame clones, some missing. The table lists around 9,900 clones, around 94% of them singletons. Comments on this clone: The antigen is unknown.

The CDR3 is 14 amino acids. From germline, CDR1 is MNHEY and CDR2 SMNVEV (reference sequence). V was clipped by 4 bases and J by 2 bases; unmatched bases: 3. The gene calls are TRBV27 and TRBJ2-3, with 7 bases aligning to TRBD2. This sample comprised PBMCs, obtained 8 days after intestinal transplant. The receptor was derived from a human patient who received an intestinal transplant, so some T cells may come from the graft donor. CDR3 in DNA: TGTGCCAGCAGTTCGGGACTATACACAGATACGCAGTATTTT. Amino acids: CASSSGLYTDTQYF.